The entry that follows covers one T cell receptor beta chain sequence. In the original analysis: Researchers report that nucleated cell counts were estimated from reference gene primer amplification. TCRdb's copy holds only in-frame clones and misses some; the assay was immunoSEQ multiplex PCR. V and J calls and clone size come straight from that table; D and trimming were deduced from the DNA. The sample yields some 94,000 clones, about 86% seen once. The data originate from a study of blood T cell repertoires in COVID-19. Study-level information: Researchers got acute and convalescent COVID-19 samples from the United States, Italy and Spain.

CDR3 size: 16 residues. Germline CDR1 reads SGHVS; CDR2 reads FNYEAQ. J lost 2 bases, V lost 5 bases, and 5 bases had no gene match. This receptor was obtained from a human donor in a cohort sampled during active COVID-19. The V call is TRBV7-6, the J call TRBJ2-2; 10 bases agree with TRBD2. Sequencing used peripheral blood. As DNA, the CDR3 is TGTGCCAGCAGCCCAGGACTAGCGGCCAACACCGGGGAGCTGTTTTTT. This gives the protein CASSPGLAANTGELFF. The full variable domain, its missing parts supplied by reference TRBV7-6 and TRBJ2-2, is GAGVSQSPRYKVTKRGQDVALRCDPISGHVSLYWYRQALGQGPEFLTYFNYEAQQDKSGLPNDRFSAERPEGSISTLTIQRTEQRDSAMYRCASSPGLAANTGELFFGEGSRLTVL.